These 22 T cell receptor beta chains came from one sample sequenced in a study of Graves' ophthalmopathy and Graves' hyperthyroidism (dated 2018 in TCRdb). Sequencing relied on an Illumina HiSeq 2000. For repertoire sequencing, TCR beta CDR3 regions were amplified from RNA transcripts. The first round was an RT-PCR using HTBI primers with the Qiagen OneStep RT-PCR kit, and this first round was followed by a second-round multiplex PCR, then size selection and purification. In TCRdb, the public reads were trimmed at Q25 with fastp and aligned with MiXCR, with productive beta chains retained. Identical CDR3 protein sequences are pooled into one entry, listed with their most common genes and DNA. The sample table contains over a million distinct CDR3 sequences; only one count was recorded for less than 45% of them. The ten largest clones represent 11% of the sample. The material sequenced was peripheral blood or thyroid tissue (not recorded which). The receptors shown here come from an adult man with Graves' hyperthyroidism.

The rearrangement joins TRBV6-5 to TRBJ2-7; possible D gene TRBD2, 5 bases. Germline values: CDR1 MNHEY, CDR2 SVGAGI. This CDR3 spans 14 amino acids. V dropped 6 bases and J dropped 6 bases, with 18 bases sitting between them. The CDR3 DNA follows: TGTGCCAGCAGGGCGGACTTAAGTGGAGGCGAGCAGTACTTC. Encoded protein: CASRADLSGGEQYF.

This clonotype was seen repeatedly, ten times or more. This sequence joins TRBV9 and TRBJ2-2; no reliable D call. The CDR3 loop spans 12 amino acids. Trimming left V 3 bases short and J 6 bases short, with 6 bases between. Germline V gives CDR1 SGDLS, CDR2 YYNGEE. CDR3 protein: CASSAGAGELFF. Here the CDR3 DNA reads TGTGCCAGCAGCGCTGGGGCCGGGGAGCTGTTTTTT.

The chain links TRBV20-1 to TRBJ2-7, with a tentative D call TRBD2 (5 bases). Trimming took off 5 bases at V and 6 bases at J, with 8 bases between the two ends. Germline CDR1 and CDR2: DFQATT and SNEGSKA (reference sequence). This CDR3 has 10 residues. CDR3: CSAGRGEQYF. CDR3 sequence (DNA): TGCAGTGCTGGGAGAGGCGAGCAGTACTTC.

This chain connects TRBV7-6 to TRBJ2-1, with D perhaps matching TRBD1 (5 bases). V was cut by 1 base and J by 1 base, with 14 bases left in between. The CDR3 length is 17 residues. Germline CDR1 is SGHVS and CDR2 is FNYEAQ. CDR3 loop: CASSLDVRQISYNEQFF. CDR3 coding DNA: TGTGCCAGCAGCTTAGATGTGAGACAGATATCCTACAATGAGCAGTTCTTC.

Worth noting for this clonotype: One end of the junction fails to match germline, which may point to a read error. The chain has TRBV7-9 and TRBJ1-2; D is possibly TRBD1 (5 bases). Per the germline V gene, CDR1 is SEHNR and CDR2 is FQNEAQ (reference sequence). CDR3 length: 15 amino acids. Here the CDR3 reads CAGSLGGGKGYGYTF. The CDR3, as DNA: TGTGCCGGCAGCTTAGGTGGGGGGAAAGGGTATGGCTACACCTTC.

The sample holds many counts of this clonotype. The rearrangement joins TRBV5-1 to TRBJ1-1; TRBD1 matches at 8 bases. CDR1 and CDR2 from the germline V gene are SGHRS and YFSETQ. The CDR3 has 13 amino acids. V trimming: 4 bases; J trimming: 6 bases; junction bases outside the gene matches: 5. CDR3 region: CASSQGASAEAFF. For the CDR3, the DNA is TGCGCCAGCAGCCAGGGGGCTAGCGCTGAAGCTTTCTTT. The whole variable domain, remainder taken from reference TRBV5-1 and TRBJ1-1, is KAGVTQTPRYLIKTRGQQVTLSCSPISGHRSVSWYQQTPGQGLQFLFEYFSETQRNKGNFPGRFSGRQFSNSRSEMNVSTLELGDSALYLCASSQGASAEAFFGQGTRLTVV.

For this clonotype: Given the absence of the conserved phenylalanine or tryptophan at the CDR3 end, a read error is likely. No DNA is shown, since the ends of the CDR3 on it are uncertain; the CDR3 is the one TCRdb lists. The chain couples TRBV11-2 to TRBJ1-1. The CDR3 contains 9 residues when both ends are counted. The germline V gene has CDR1 SGHAT and CDR2 FQNNGV. The CDR3 spells CASSLGPFS.

The V gene is TRBV29-1, the J gene TRBJ2-5, with unresolved D. The CDR3 contains 13 residues. V was trimmed by 5 bases and J by 9 bases, leaving 19 bases between them. The germline CDR1 and CDR2 sequences are SQVTM and ANQGSEA. The CDR3 bases are TGCAGCGTTCGGGCAGCCGTAAATCAGCCCCAGTACTTC. The encoded protein is CSVRAAVNQPQYF. Supplemented by reference TRBV29-1 and TRBJ2-5, the full variable domain reads SAVISQKPSRDICQRGTSLTIQCQVDSQVTMMFWYRQQPGQSLTLIATANQGSEATYESGFVIDKFPISRPNLTFSTLTVSNMSPEDSSIYLCSVRAAVNQPQYFGPGTRLLVL.

A remark on this clonotype: Being one base from a much bigger clone, this may be a read error. The rearrangement uses TRBV20-1 and TRBJ2-5; 8 nucleotides align to TRBD2. J gave up 5 bases and V 3 bases, and 2 bases lay outside the gene matches. CDR1 is DFQATT and CDR2 is SNEGSKA in the germline V gene (reference sequence). The CDR3 consists of 12 residues. The DNA of the CDR3 is TGCAGTGCTAGTCGCGGGGGGGAGACCCAGTACTTC. Protein sequence: CSASRGGETQYF.

This clonotype was detected many times. V and J are TRBV4-3 and TRBJ1-2; D is unclear. The germline CDR1 and CDR2 sequences are LGHNA and YSLEER. The V end lost 1 base, the J end lost 4 bases, and 7 bases lay between the germline ends. The CDR3 has 13 residues. CDR3: CASSQAVGYGYTF. The CDR3 DNA follows: TGCGCCAGCAGCCAAGCCGTGGGCTATGGCTACACCTTC.

This clonotype was counted at least ten times. The chain has TRBV29-1 and TRBJ1-2, with 11 bases that match TRBD1. V lost 6 bases to trimming and J lost 7 bases; unmatched junction nucleotides: 4. The CDR3 runs to 12 residues. CDR1 is SQVTM, CDR2 ANQGSEA, per germline. CDR3 bases: TGCAGCGTCGGACAGGGGGCGCGTGGCTACACCTTC. Amino acids: CSVGQGARGYTF.

In the case of this clonotype: Being one base from a much bigger clone, this may be a read error. Without the conserved terminal phenylalanine or tryptophan, this CDR3 likely stems from a read error. The rearrangement links TRBV12-3 or TRBV12-4 to TRBJ1-6; TRBD1 matches 8 bases. The CDR3 spans 15 residues. V shed 6 bases and J 3 bases; nucleotides not matched to a gene: 4. The CDR3 DNA reads TGTGCCAGCAGACGAGACAGGGGCTATAATTCACCCCTCCACCTT. Its protein product is CASRRDRGYNSPLHL.

This clonotype showed up just once. This could be a read error, since a much larger clone is one nucleotide away. The CDR3 end shows no conserved phenylalanine or tryptophan, and so a read error is likely. The genes are TRBV20-1 and TRBJ2-5, with 8 bases aligning to TRBD2. The CDR3 consists of 11 residues. Germline assignment: CDR1 DFQATT and CDR2 SNEGSKA (reference sequence). The CDR3 loop is CSGGAPETQYL. The CDR3 DNA is TGCAGCGGGGGGGCCCCAGAGACCCAGTACCTC.

The rearrangement links TRBV10-3 to TRBJ1-4, with 7 bases matching TRBD1. From germline, CDR1 is ENHRY and CDR2 SYGVKD. J was trimmed by 0 bases and V by 7 bases; bases with no gene match: 11. The CDR3 runs 17 residues. DNA of the CDR3: TGTGCCATCAAGAACCCGGGACAGACGGCAACTAATGAAAAACTGTTTTTT. Residues: CAIKNPGQTATNEKLFF.

The table lists this clonotype with many counts. The chain carries TRBV5-1 and TRBJ1-3; 7 positions match TRBD1. Germline V gene data show CDR1 as SGHRS and CDR2 as YFSETQ. The junction had 6 bases not matched to a gene; V was cut back by 0 bases and J by 0 bases. The CDR3 contains 17 residues. DNA for the CDR3: TGCGCCAGCAGCTTGGAAGGACAGGCGCGCTCTGGAAACACCATATATTTT. Protein: CASSLEGQARSGNTIYF.

This clonotype has ten or more counts. This chain joins TRBV19 and TRBJ1-5; tentative D call: TRBD1 (6 bases). Looked up from germline, CDR1 is LNHDA and CDR2 is SQIVND (reference sequence). V gave up 0 bases and J gave up 9 bases, with 15 bases separating them. There are 15 residues in the CDR3. CDR3 in amino acids: CASSIDGTGWGPQHF. DNA for the CDR3: TGTGCCAGTAGTATAGATGGCACAGGGTGGGGGCCCCAGCATTTT.

This clonotype was detected a few times. The rearrangement uses TRBV29-1 and TRBJ2-5; D is undetermined. CDR1 is SQVTM and CDR2 is ANQGSEA in the germline V gene. The V gene lost 8 bases and the J gene lost 1 base, with 11 bases spanning the gap. The CDR3 contains 12 residues. As DNA, the CDR3 is TGCAGCAGTTTCGGAATCCAAGAGACCCAGTACTTC. Translation gives CSSFGIQETQYF.

The chain carries TRBV5-1 and TRBJ2-5, with D tentatively TRBD1 (10 bases). The CDR3 consists of 18 residues. Trimming stripped 2 bases from V and 5 bases from J, with 25 bases between. The germline gives CDR1 SGHRS, CDR2 YFSETQ. CDR3 sequence: CASSLGDRGLAVLETQYF. Here the CDR3 DNA reads TGCGCCAGCAGCTTAGGGGACAGGGGACTAGCAGTACTCGAGACCCAGTACTTC.

This clonotype was seen only a few times. V gene TRBV19 combines with J gene TRBJ2-2; tentatively, D is TRBD1 or TRBD2 (5 bases each). The length of the CDR3 is 16 residues. The V gene's germline CDR1 is LNHDA and CDR2 SQIVND (reference sequence). The germline V and J ends were trimmed by 1 base and 4 bases, with 13 bases remaining between them. The CDR3 nucleotides read TGTGCCAGTAGTATAGTAAGAGGGGCGAGCACCGGGGAGCTGTTTTTT. Its translation: CASSIVRGASTGELFF.

The V gene is TRBV29-1, the J gene TRBJ1-2; TRBD1 matches at 7 bases. The CDR3 runs 16 residues. V trimming: 0 bases; J trimming: 2 bases; junction bases outside the gene matches: 9. Germline V gene data show CDR1 as SQVTM and CDR2 as ANQGSEA. The CDR3 loop reads CSVEDSPTGKNYGYTF. The CDR3 bases are TGCAGCGTTGAAGATTCTCCGACAGGGAAGAACTATGGCTACACCTTC.

The sample holds a few counts of this clonotype. The chain joins TRBV7-3 to TRBJ2-7; no firm D call. V gave up 2 bases and J gave up 2 bases, with 13 bases separating them. In germline, CDR1 is SGHTA, CDR2 FQGTGA. The CDR3 loop spans 15 amino acids. The CDR3 region is CASSLDVGLAYEQYF. The CDR3, as DNA: TGTGCCAGCAGCTTAGATGTCGGCCTCGCCTACGAGCAGTACTTC.

There are many counts of this clonotype. The J gene is TRBJ2-5, the V gene TRBV7-7; maybe TRBD1 (5 bases). V was clipped by 1 base and J by 2 bases, with 14 bases between them. CDR3 length: 16 residues. Germline CDR1 and CDR2: SSHAT and FNYEAQ (reference sequence). CDR3 in amino acids: CASSLVLGQGQETQYF. The CDR3 coding sequence is TGTGCCAGCAGCTTAGTCTTGGGTCAGGGACAAGAGACCCAGTACTTC. Full variable domain (outside the CDR3, taken from reference TRBV7-7 and TRBJ2-5): GAGVSQSPRYKVTKRGQDVTLRCDPISSHATLYWYQQALGQGPEFLTYFNYEAQPDKSGLPSDRFSAERPEGSISTLTIQRTEQRDSAMYRCASSLVLGQGQETQYFGPGTRLLVL.